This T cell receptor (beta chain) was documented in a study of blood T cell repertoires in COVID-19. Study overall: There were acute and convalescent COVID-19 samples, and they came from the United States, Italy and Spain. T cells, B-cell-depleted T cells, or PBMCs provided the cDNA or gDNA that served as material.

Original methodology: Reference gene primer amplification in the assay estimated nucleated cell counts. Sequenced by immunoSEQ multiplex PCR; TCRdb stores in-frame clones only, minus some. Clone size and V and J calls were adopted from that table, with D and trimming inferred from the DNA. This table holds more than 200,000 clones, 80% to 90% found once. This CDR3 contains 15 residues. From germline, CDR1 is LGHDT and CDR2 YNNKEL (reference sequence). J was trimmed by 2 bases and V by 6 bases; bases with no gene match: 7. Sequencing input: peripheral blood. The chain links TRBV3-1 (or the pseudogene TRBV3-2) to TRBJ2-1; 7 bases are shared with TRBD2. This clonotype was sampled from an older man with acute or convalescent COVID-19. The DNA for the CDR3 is TGTGCCAGCAGACTCAGCGGGATCACCTACAATGAGCAGTTCTTC. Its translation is CASRLSGITYNEQFF.